This is a list of T cell receptor beta chains from one sample in a study of blood T cell repertoires in COVID-19. Some clones are missing from TCRdb's copy, which holds only in-frame ones; the method was immunoSEQ multiplex PCR. The table includes 200,000 to 300,000 clones, around 89% detected once. The sample was PBMCs or T cells enriched from blood (not recorded which). The origin of the receptors is a woman aged 40 to 50 with acute COVID-19. The conserved cysteine and the conserved F or W are not part of the CDR3 here.

length: 12; J: TRBJ1-1; V: TRBV7-2; CDR3: ASSFGDRHTEAF
length: 12; J: TRBJ1-2; V: TRBV11-3; CDR3: ASSLGRGYYGYT
length: 16; J: TRBJ2-5; V: TRBV7-2; CDR3: ASSSPWTSGGARETQY
length: 13; J: TRBJ2-1; V: TRBV2; CDR3: ASRPDREGYNEQF
length: 13; J: TRBJ1-4; V: TRBV30; CDR3: AWSVGGRANEKLF
length: 14; J: TRBJ2-3; V: TRBV7-9; CDR3: ASSLATASGTDTQY
length: 13; J: TRBJ1-5; V: TRBV5-5; CDR3: ASSKGAGGNQPQH
length: 6; J: TRBJ1-1; V: TRBV10-1; CDR3: ARINRR
length: 11; J: TRBJ2-1; V: TRBV6-2/TRBV6-3; CDR3: ASSSTGSNEQF
length: 13; J: TRBJ2-1; V: TRBV9; CDR3: ASSVVGQGYNEQF
length: 12; J: TRBJ2-1; V: TRBV6-2/TRBV6-3; CDR3: ASRPSGRVDEQF
length: 12; J: TRBJ2-3; V: TRBV7-2; CDR3: ASSFSGGGDTQY
length: 13; J: TRBJ2-2; V: TRBV9; CDR3: ASSVSLAADGELF
length: 11; J: TRBJ1-5; V: TRBV4-3; CDR3: ASSPEEGQPQH
length: 19; J: TRBJ2-3; V: TRBV4-3; CDR3: ASSQDNSGGYISTGTDTQY
length: 15; J: TRBJ2-1; V: TRBV5-1; CDR3: ASSYGLAGGGYNEQF
length: 13; J: TRBJ2-1; V: TRBV7-2; CDR3: ASSSLAGKDNEQF
length: 11; J: TRBJ1-3; V: TRBV12-3/TRBV12-4; CDR3: ASSSRDSNTIY
length: 13; J: TRBJ2-2; V: TRBV5-1; CDR3: ASTVAGGGTGELF
length: 13; J: TRBJ1-1; V: TRBV6-2/TRBV6-3; CDR3: ASSLDWGGSTEAF
length: 11; J: TRBJ2-7; V: TRBV15; CDR3: ATSSGRSYEQY
length: 15; J: TRBJ1-1; V: TRBV5-5; CDR3: ASSLDGAGFANTEAF
length: 13; J: TRBJ2-5; V: TRBV6-5; CDR3: ASSLLARAQETQY
length: 15; J: TRBJ2-3; V: TRBV7-2; CDR3: ASSSRTSGGPTDTQY
length: 12; J: TRBJ2-7; V: TRBV19; CDR3: ASSTGQGPLEQY
length: 11; J: TRBJ2-1; V: TRBV24-1; CDR3: ATSEAGGEKQF
length: 13; J: TRBJ1-2; V: TRBV3-1/TRBV3-2; CDR3: ASSQYGTGNYGYT
length: 9; J: TRBJ2-5; V: TRBV10-3; CDR3: AISDSGTQY
length: 11; J: TRBJ1-5; V: TRBV6-6; CDR3: ASTDRRYQPQH
length: 10; J: TRBJ2-7; V: TRBV30; CDR3: AWGGTTYEQY
length: 16; J: TRBJ2-7; V: TRBV14; CDR3: ASSRQGGDGYYSYEQY
length: 13; J: TRBJ2-1; V: TRBV7-9; CDR3: ASSFQTGSKNEQF
length: 16; J: TRBJ1-5; V: TRBV19; CDR3: ASSIVQGRVYSNQPQH
length: 13; J: TRBJ1-1; V: TRBV7-6; CDR3: ASSLAGGLNTEAF
length: 16; J: TRBJ1-5; V: TRBV11-3; CDR3: ASSSYGSPGGRNQPQH
length: 12; J: TRBJ2-7; V: TRBV6-5; CDR3: ASSQRRDSYEQY
length: 11; J: TRBJ1-2; V: TRBV12-3/TRBV12-4; CDR3: ASTPAGEDGYT
length: 10; J: TRBJ1-1; V: TRBV6-5; CDR3: ASSSGVTEAF
length: 13; J: TRBJ2-5; V: TRBV24-1; CDR3: ATSDLGTGIETQY
length: 14; J: TRBJ1-4; V: TRBV9; CDR3: ASSVKTLGTDEKLF
length: 13; J: TRBJ1-6; V: TRBV6-5; CDR3: ASRDPGQAASPLH
length: 12; J: TRBJ1-1; V: TRBV6-2/TRBV6-3; CDR3: ASSYLRQNTEAF
length: 13; J: TRBJ1-2; V: TRBV6-5; CDR3: ASSTRAGGGYGYT
length: 15; J: TRBJ2-2; V: TRBV7-7; CDR3: ASSLRWQGANTGELF
length: 14; J: TRBJ1-1; V: TRBV3-1/TRBV3-2; CDR3: ASSRTSLTGGTEAF